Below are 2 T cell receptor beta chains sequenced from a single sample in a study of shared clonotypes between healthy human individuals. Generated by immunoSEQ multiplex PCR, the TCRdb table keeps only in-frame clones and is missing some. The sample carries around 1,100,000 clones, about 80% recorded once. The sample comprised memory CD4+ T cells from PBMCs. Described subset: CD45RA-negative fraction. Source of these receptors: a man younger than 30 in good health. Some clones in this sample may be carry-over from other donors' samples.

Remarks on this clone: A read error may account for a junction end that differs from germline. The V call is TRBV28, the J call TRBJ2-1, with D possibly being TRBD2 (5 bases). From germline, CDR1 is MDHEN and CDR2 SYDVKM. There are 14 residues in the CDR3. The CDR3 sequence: CASSFRGRPVMRIF. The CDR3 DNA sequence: TGTGCCAGCAGTTTCCGAGGGAGACCCGTTATGAGGATCTTC.

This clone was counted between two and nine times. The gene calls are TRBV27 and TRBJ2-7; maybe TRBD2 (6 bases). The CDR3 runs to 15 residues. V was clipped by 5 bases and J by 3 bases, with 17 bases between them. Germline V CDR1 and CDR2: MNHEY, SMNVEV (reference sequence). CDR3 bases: TGTGCCAGCAGTACCCCGAATCTCGGGGGCTACGAGCAGTACTTC. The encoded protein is CASSTPNLGGYEQYF.